Listed below are T cell receptor beta chains from one sample, sequenced in a study of blood T cell repertoires in COVID-19. Clones were read by immunoSEQ multiplex PCR, and TCRdb kept only the in-frame ones, dropping some. The data show a few hundred thousand clones, about 91% seen once. The sample was PBMCs or T cells enriched from blood (not recorded which). The receptor source for this set is a woman in her 50s with acute COVID-19. CDR3s include the opening cysteine and the closing phenylalanine or tryptophan. Each record gives: CDR3 DNA, CDR3 protein, clone size, D gene, V gene, J gene. D genes are given only for firm matches. Part of the rows lack a size; the others show once, few, many or a class for expanded clones.

TGTGCCAGCGGGTTGGACAGGGACTACGAGCAGTACTTC	CASGLDRDYEQYF	.	TRBD1	TRBV27	TRBJ2-7
TGCGCCAGCAGTCTGCGGCAGGGGACTAGCGGGAGGGCGGAAAATGAGCAGTTCTTC	CASSLRQGTSGRAENEQFF	.	TRBD2	TRBV5-1	TRBJ2-1
TGTGCCAGCAGCCAAGGATTACAGGGCTATCAGCCCCAGCATTTT	CASSQGLQGYQPQHF	few	.	TRBV3-1/TRBV3-2	TRBJ1-5
TGCGCCAGCAGCCAAGTACTAGCGGGTCTATCGCTCAGGGAGCTGTTTTTT	CASSQVLAGLSLRELFF	.	TRBD2	TRBV4-1	TRBJ2-2
TGTGCCAGCAACTCCTTGGGGGGTCTAGCCTACAATGAGCAGTTCTTC	CASNSLGGLAYNEQFF	once	.	TRBV2	TRBJ2-1
TGTGCCAGTAGTGTTAGGGCAGGGGAATACTATGGCTACACCTTC	CASSVRAGEYYGYTF	.	.	TRBV19	TRBJ1-2
TGTGCCAGCAGCTTGCCGGGTAGCGGGAGGCCCAACACCGGGGAGCTGTTTTTT	CASSLPGSGRPNTGELFF	.	TRBD2	TRBV5-4	TRBJ2-2
TGCGCCAGCAGCTTGGTAGGGGAAGGGAATCAGCCCCAGCATTTT	CASSLVGEGNQPQHF	few	.	TRBV5-1	TRBJ1-5
TGTGCCAGCAGCCCATCGGCTAGCGGAGCGCTTGAGGAGCAGTTCTTC	CASSPSASGALEEQFF	.	.	TRBV21-1	TRBJ2-1
TGTGCCAGCAGCTTCCTAGCGGGAGGGGTGGGCGACAATGAGCAGTTCTTC	CASSFLAGGVGDNEQFF	.	TRBD2	TRBV7-6	TRBJ2-1
TGTGCCAGCAGGTCCTCTAGCGACTATAGCTCCTACGAGCAGTACTTC	CASRSSSDYSSYEQYF	.	.	TRBV28	TRBJ2-7
TGTGCCAGCAGCTTAGGGGGCGGCTATGGCTACACCTTC	CASSLGGGYGYTF	.	.	TRBV11-2	TRBJ1-2
TGTGCCAGCAGTTCCTCCGGGTTGTCTGGAAACACCATATATTTT	CASSSSGLSGNTIYF	once	.	TRBV6-5	TRBJ1-3
TGTGCCAGCAGCCAAGGGGGACTACTACAAGAGACCCAGTACTTC	CASSQGGLLQETQYF	.	TRBD2	TRBV3-1/TRBV3-2	TRBJ2-5
TGTGCCAGCAGCGTAGTCCCCGGTAGCGATGAGCAGTTCTTC	CASSVVPGSDEQFF	.	.	TRBV9	TRBJ2-1
TGTGCCAGCAGTGAATCGGTAGCGGGGGGCCTAGAGACCCAGTACTTC	CASSESVAGGLETQYF	.	TRBD2	TRBV25-1	TRBJ2-5
TGTGCCAGCAGTCCCAGGTCCGCAGGGCACAATCAGCCCCAGCATTTT	CASSPRSAGHNQPQHF	few	.	TRBV27	TRBJ1-5
TGCGCCAGCAGCCCCCGGGACTCCCTCTCTTGGGGAGGGCCGTTATCACTCGTCTACGAGCAGTACTTC	CASSPRDSLSWGGPLSLVYEQYF	.	TRBD2	TRBV5-1	TRBJ2-7
TGTGCCAGCTCACCACCCCTGGAGGGCCCGGTGTACTTC	CASSPPLEGPVYF	.	.	TRBV18	TRBJ2-5
TGTGCCACCGGGGGGTCGGGCTATGGCTACACCTTC	CATGGSGYGYTF	.	.	TRBV6-5	TRBJ1-2
TGTGCCAGCAGTGAATACCAGGGAGGGAACACTGAAGCTTTCTTT	CASSEYQGGNTEAFF	.	.	TRBV25-1	TRBJ1-1
TGTGCCAGCAGTTCTTGGGCGACAGGGCCTCAGCCCCAGCATTTT	CASSSWATGPQPQHF	few	TRBD1	TRBV28	TRBJ1-5
TGTGCCAGCAGCCTCACCCCGCGGACAGGGAAGGACTCAGATACGCAGTATTTT	CASSLTPRTGKDSDTQYF	few	TRBD1	TRBV7-3	TRBJ2-3
TGTGCCATCAGTGACCTGACAGTTGACGAGCAGTACTTC	CAISDLTVDEQYF	.	.	TRBV10-3	TRBJ2-7
TGTGCCAGCAGTTACAGGACTAGCGTATCAAATGAGCAGTTCTTC	CASSYRTSVSNEQFF	.	TRBD2	TRBV27	TRBJ2-1